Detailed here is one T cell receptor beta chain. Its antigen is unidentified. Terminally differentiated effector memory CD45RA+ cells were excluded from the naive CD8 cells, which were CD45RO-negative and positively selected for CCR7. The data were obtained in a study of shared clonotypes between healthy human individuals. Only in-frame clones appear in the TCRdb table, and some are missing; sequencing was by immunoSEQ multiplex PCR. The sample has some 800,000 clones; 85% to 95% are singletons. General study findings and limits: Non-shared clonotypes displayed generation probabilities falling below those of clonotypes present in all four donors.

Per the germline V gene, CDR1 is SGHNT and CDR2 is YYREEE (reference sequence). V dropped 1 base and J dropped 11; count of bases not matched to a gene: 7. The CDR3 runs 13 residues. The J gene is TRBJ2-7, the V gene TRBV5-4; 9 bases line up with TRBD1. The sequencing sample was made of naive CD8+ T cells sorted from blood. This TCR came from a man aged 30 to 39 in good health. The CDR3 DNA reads TGTGCCAGCAGCTTGTTAGAAGACAGGGGGGAGTACTTC. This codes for CASSLLEDRGEYF.